Sequencing of this T cell receptor beta chain was carried out in a study of T-cell memory formation after mild COVID-19. Study-wide findings and caveats: Certain responding clones were present in pre-infection memory, suggesting participation of cross-reactive memory. Among clones peaking at day 37 in the second wave, SARS-CoV-2 specificity remained unconfirmed.

Trimming pared 2 bases from V and 0 bases from J, leaving 12 bases between. The CDR3 sequence is 16 residues long. One entry per CDR3 protein results from TCRdb running MiXCR on the 5' RACE reads. The sample holds 250,000 to 400,000 distinct CDR3 sequences; approximately 14% are singletons and the top ten take approximately 22%. With respect to this clonotype: The target antigen is unknown.

The V call is TRBV12-3 or TRBV12-4, the J call TRBJ2-3; no clear D gene. The sequence was obtained from a man younger than 35 who had mild COVID-19 (a few samples of this study predate the infection). Cell type and time point are not known. The sample was PBMCs or a T cell subset sorted from them (not recorded which). The CDR3 protein is CASSLPPLSSTDTQYF. CDR3 nucleotide sequence: TGTGCCAGCAGTTTACCCCCACTTAGTAGCACAGATACGCAGTATTTT.